Following are 28 T cell receptor beta chains from one sample sequenced in a study of T cells in Graves' hyperthyroidism and ophthalmopathy. What was amplified from RNA transcripts were TCR beta CDR3 regions. RT-PCR in the first round (using the HTBI primer set) targeted the TCR CDR3. TCRdb reprocessed the multiplex PCR reads via MiXCR and lists one record per CDR3 protein. The sample carries over 700,000 distinct CDR3 sequences, over 15% recorded once. Sequenced: blood. The receptors stem from a woman aged 45-65 years with Graves' hyperthyroidism that later progressed to Graves' ophthalmopathy.

This clonotype was counted many times. This chain uses TRBV3-1 with TRBJ2-1; TRBD1 or TRBD2 may be the D gene (5 bases each). The CDR3 runs to 15 residues. Germline V gives CDR1 LGHDT, CDR2 YNNKEL (reference sequence). V lost 6 bases and J 4 bases, leaving 16 bases between the germline ends. The CDR3 is CASSSPGTMYNEQFF. DNA for the CDR3: TGTGCCAGCAGTTCCCCCGGGACCATGTACAATGAGCAGTTCTTC.

The rearrangement uses TRBV20-1 and TRBJ1-5; 8 nucleotides align to TRBD1. This CDR3 has 14 amino acids. Losses at the gene ends were 5 bases for V and 1 base for J; bases not matched to a gene: 4. The germline gives CDR1 DFQATT, CDR2 SNEGSKA (reference sequence). CDR3 DNA: TGCAGTGCTGGATACAGGGGGAGCAATCAGCCCCAGCATTTT. It yields the protein CSAGYRGSNQPQHF.

The rearrangement uses TRBV14 and TRBJ2-1; the D gene is possibly TRBD2 (6 bases). CDR1 SGHDN and CDR2 FVKESK come from the germline V gene. The CDR3 totals 12 residues. V lost 5 bases and J lost 8, with 10 bases in between. CDR3 bases: TGTGCCAGCAGCGACACGGGGGATGAGCAGTTCTTC. Amino acid sequence: CASSDTGDEQFF.

This clonotype was detected only a few times. The CDR3 protein is CASSPSNYEQYF. The DNA for the CDR3 is TGTGCCAGCAGCCCGAGCAACTACGAGCAGTACTTC. The chain carries TRBV9 and TRBJ2-7; D not resolved. Looked up from germline, CDR1 is SGDLS and CDR2 is YYNGEE. Trimming removed 4 bases from V and 3 bases from J, with 8 bases in between. The CDR3 consists of 12 residues.

This clonotype was detected a few times. Here the CDR3 omits its conserved ending phenylalanine or tryptophan, so a read error is the likely source. J is TRBJ1-1 and V is TRBV20-1; TRBD1 agrees at 8 bases. Germline CDR1 is DFQATT and CDR2 is SNEGSKA (reference sequence). The V and J ends lost 6 bases and 1 base, in that order; junction bases with no gene match: 10. There are 15 residues in the CDR3. The CDR3 DNA follows: TGCAGTGCGTTCCCAAATCAGGGGGCGAACACTGAAGCTTTCCTT. Its translation is CSAFPNQGANTEAFL.

This clonotype was picked up a small number of times. The chain carries TRBV5-4 and TRBJ1-1; D gene uncertain. Germline CDR1 and CDR2: SGHNT and YYREEE (reference sequence). This CDR3 is 14 amino acids long. Trimming took 0 bases from V and 2 from J, leaving 8 bases between them. The CDR3 sequence is CASSLGHRNTEAFF. DNA for the CDR3: TGTGCCAGCAGCTTGGGACACCGAAACACTGAAGCTTTCTTT. The full variable domain, rest sourced from reference TRBV5-4 and TRBJ1-1, is ETGVTQSPTHLIKTRGQQVTLRCSSQSGHNTVSWYQQALGQGPQFIFQYYREEENGRGNFPPRFSGLQFPNYSSELNVNALELDDSALYLCASSLGHRNTEAFFGQGTRLTVV.

Ten or more counts support this clonotype. V gene TRBV20-1 combines with J gene TRBJ2-7, with D unclear. The germline gives CDR1 DFQATT, CDR2 SNEGSKA (reference sequence). The CDR3 runs 11 residues. V lost 2 bases to trimming and J lost 4 bases, with 6 bases between them. This CDR3 is CSARLGYEQYF. DNA of the CDR3: TGCAGTGCTAGATTAGGGTACGAGCAGTACTTC.

This sequence joins TRBV2 and TRBJ2-1; D may be TRBD2 (6 bases). CDR1 is SNHLY and CDR2 is FYNNEI in the germline V gene. V was pared by 9 bases and J by 5 bases, with 20 bases between. The length of the CDR3 is 15 residues. The CDR3 DNA is TGTGCCAGTCGGAGGGAGGTCGTGCTTAACAATGAGCAGTTCTTC. It is translated as CASRREVVLNNEQFF.

The J gene is TRBJ2-1, the V gene TRBV7-3; 10 nucleotides agree with TRBD2. The CDR3 extends over 21 amino acids. J was trimmed by 0 bases and V by 1 base; bases with no gene match: 15. Germline loops: CDR1 SGHTA, CDR2 FQGTGA. The CDR3 reads CASSLIAGAGGAQSSYNEQFF. The DNA of the CDR3 is TGTGCCAGCAGCTTAATCGCCGGAGCGGGAGGGGCGCAGAGCTCCTACAATGAGCAGTTCTTC.

This clonotype has a count of ten or more. CDR3 sequence (DNA): TGTGCCAGCAGCCGCCAGACAGGGGCAGCTTTCTTT. Amino acid sequence: CASSRQTGAAFF. This chain joins TRBV3-1 and TRBJ1-1, with 8 bases that match TRBD1. From germline, CDR1 is LGHDT and CDR2 YNNKEL (reference sequence). CDR3 size: 12 residues. After removal of 4 bases from V and 10 bases from J, the junction contained 5 bases not matched to a gene.

This clonotype has a count of ten or more. The chain uses TRBV30 and TRBJ2-1, with D tentatively TRBD1 (5 bases). CDR1 and CDR2 (germline): GTSNPN, SVGIG (reference sequence). Trimming cost V 6 bases and J 0 bases, with 12 bases left between them. This CDR3 comprises 14 residues. CDR3 DNA sequence: TGTGCCTGTATGAGACAGAGCTCCTACAATGAGCAGTTCTTC. This codes for CACMRQSSYNEQFF.

The gene calls are TRBV30 and TRBJ2-6, with a weak D call TRBD2 (6 bases). V lost 2 bases and J 2 bases, leaving 7 bases between the germline ends. The CDR3 totals 14 residues. Germline CDR1 and CDR2: GTSNPN and SVGIG (reference sequence). The CDR3 reads CAWSPGAGANVLTF. The CDR3 DNA sequence: TGTGCCTGGAGTCCGGGGGCTGGGGCCAACGTCCTGACTTTC.

In its sample, this clonotype was seen many times. The rearrangement links TRBV2 to TRBJ2-5; either TRBD1 or TRBD2 may supply D (5 bases each). Germline CDR1 reads SNHLY; CDR2 reads FYNNEI. The V end lost 3 bases, the J end lost 5 bases, and 13 bases lay between the germline ends. This CDR3 contains 14 residues. CDR3 amino acids: CASSDLRGRETQYF. The DNA for the CDR3 is TGTGCCAGCAGTGATTTGAGGGGCCGTGAGACCCAGTACTTC.

This clonotype was seen at least ten times. The chain joins TRBV12-3 or TRBV12-4 to TRBJ2-5; maybe TRBD1 (6 bases). With 5 bases removed from V and 2 bases from J, the gap between germline ends came to 9 bases. The CDR3 consists of 13 residues. The CDR3 DNA follows: TGTGCCAGCAGTACAGGGCTTCAAGAGACCCAGTACTTC. Its protein product is CASSTGLQETQYF.

This clonotype was seen a handful of times. The rearrangement uses TRBV7-9 and TRBJ2-3; 13 nucleotides line up with TRBD2. CDR3 length: 21 residues. The germline V gene has CDR1 SEHNR and CDR2 FQNEAQ (reference sequence). J gave up 6 bases and V 4 bases, and 22 bases lay outside the gene matches. For the CDR3, the DNA is TGTGCCAGCAGCTCCCTCACTACTAGCGGGGGGGCAGGTCGGGTCCGTGATACGCAGTATTTT. As protein: CASSSLTTSGGAGRVRDTQYF.

V usage is TRBV7-3 and J usage is TRBJ1-2; D is unclear. Trimming cost V 5 bases and J 4 bases, with 14 bases left between them. The CDR3 totals 14 residues. Germline V gives CDR1 SGHTA, CDR2 FQGTGA. CDR3 protein: CASSATPLLYGYTF. CDR3 bases: TGTGCCAGCAGCGCCACCCCCCTTCTCTATGGCTACACCTTC.

This clonotype has more than one count but fewer than ten. The genes are TRBV2 and TRBJ1-2; D is unclear. Germline V gene sequence: CDR1 SNHLY, CDR2 FYNNEI. V shed 4 bases and J shed 4 bases, with 10 bases lying between them. This CDR3 contains 13 residues. The CDR3 DNA is TGTGCCAGCAGTGTGATACAGAGCTATGGCTACACCTTC. It codes for CASSVIQSYGYTF. The whole variable domain, remainder taken from reference TRBV2 and TRBJ1-2, is EPEVTQTPSHQVTQMGQEVILRCVPISNHLYFYWYRQILGQKVEFLVSFYNNEISEKSEIFDDQFSVERPDGSNFTLKIRSTKLEDSAMYFCASSVIQSYGYTFGSGTRLTVV.

The V and J genes are TRBV12-3 or TRBV12-4 and TRBJ1-6; no reliable D call. The length of the CDR3 is 19 residues. Trimming took off 4 bases at V and 0 bases at J, with 19 bases between the two ends. This chain's CDR3 is CASSSPDGDPNSYNSPLHF. The CDR3 nucleotides are TGTGCCAGCAGTTCGCCAGATGGAGACCCTAACTCCTATAATTCACCCCTCCACTTT.

Many counts were recorded for this clonotype. The J gene is TRBJ1-1, the V gene TRBV7-3; D uncertain. Per the germline V gene, CDR1 is SGHTA and CDR2 is FQGTGA. The V and J ends lost 2 bases and 0 bases respectively, with 7 bases between them. This CDR3 is built from 14 residues. This chain's CDR3 is CASSLFQVNTEAFF. DNA for the CDR3: TGTGCCAGCAGCTTATTCCAGGTGAACACTGAAGCTTTCTTT.

This clonotype was detected many times. This rearrangement joins TRBV18 to TRBJ1-4; TRBD1 is a possible D gene (5 bases). The length of the CDR3 is 15 residues. Germline CDR1 reads KGHSH; CDR2 reads LQKENI. The V end was cut by 6 bases, the J end by 7 bases, with 18 bases between. CDR3: CASSLTSGLIEKLFF. CDR3 bases: TGTGCCAGCTCCCTCACATCGGGGCTCATTGAAAAACTGTTTTTT.

This clonotype was recorded a few times. V is TRBV15 and J is TRBJ1-2; tentatively, D is TRBD1 (6 bases). Germline CDR1 and CDR2: LNHNV and YYDKDF (reference sequence). The length of the CDR3 is 14 residues. Trimming removed 5 bases from V and 4 bases from J, with 14 bases in between. In DNA, the CDR3 is TGTGCCACCAGCCGTGAAAGGGGGTTCTATGGCTACACCTTC. Translation gives CATSRERGFYGYTF.

This clonotype has a count of ten or more. The chain carries TRBV11-3 and TRBJ2-3; 7 nucleotides match TRBD2. Germline CDR1 and CDR2: SGHNT and YENEEA. V was pared by 5 bases and J by 1 base, with 6 bases of the junction left unmatched. The CDR3 totals 15 residues. Here the CDR3 DNA reads TGTGCCAGCAGCCCCGGGGGGACGCGCACAGATACGCAGTATTTT. Protein sequence: CASSPGGTRTDTQYF.

V usage is TRBV27 and J usage is TRBJ1-6; D possibly corresponds to TRBD1 (6 bases). Germline V gene lookup returns CDR1 MNHEY and CDR2 SMNVEV (reference sequence). The CDR3 is 18 residues long. Trimming removed 2 bases from V and 7 bases from J, with 21 bases in between. The CDR3 nucleotides read TGTGCCAGCAGTTTAGTAGGAGGGGGATTGAGTAGAAATTCACCCCTCCACTTT. Translated: CASSLVGGGLSRNSPLHF.

The genes are TRBV6-2 or TRBV6-3 and TRBJ2-2; 9 bases map to TRBD2. The CDR3 consists of 15 residues. V lost 4 bases, J lost 7 bases, and 7 bases stayed unmatched. Germline values: CDR1 MNHEY, CDR2 SVGEGT. The DNA for the CDR3 is TGTGCCAGCAGTTCGGGCGGGGGGGCCTTCGGGGAGCTGTTTTTT. Translating it yields CASSSGGGAFGELFF.

For this clonotype: This sequence may be a read error, since a much larger clone differs from it by one base. The chain is built from TRBV4-2 and TRBJ2-5; D is possibly TRBD2 (6 bases). CDR3 size: 14 residues. The V gene's germline CDR1 is LGHNA and CDR2 YNFKEQ. The V and J ends lost 1 base and 4 bases respectively, with 10 bases between them. The CDR3 is CASSQGGVGETQYF. The CDR3 DNA reads TGTGCCAGCAGCCAAGGCGGGGTAGGAGAGACCCAGTACTTC.

V and J are TRBV18 and TRBJ1-5; 9 bases map to TRBD1. Per germline, CDR1 KGHSH and CDR2 LQKENI. This CDR3 comprises 16 residues. The J segment lost 1 base and the V segment lost 4 bases, leaving 5 bases of the junction unmatched. CDR3 protein: CASSQGTGSSNQPQHF. The DNA for the CDR3 is TGTGCCAGCTCACAGGGGACAGGGAGCAGCAATCAGCCCCAGCATTTT.

The chain links TRBV20-1 to TRBJ1-3; D uncertain. V lost 3 bases to trimming and J lost 3 bases, with 6 bases between them. The CDR3 runs to 12 residues. Germline V gene lookup returns CDR1 DFQATT and CDR2 SNEGSKA (reference sequence). The CDR3 sequence is CSASLDGNTIYF. In DNA form, the CDR3 reads TGCAGTGCTAGCCTGGATGGAAACACCATATATTTT.

The V and J genes are TRBV7-9 and TRBJ1-4; no definite D call. Trimming removed 1 base at V and 0 bases at J, with 6 bases between. Germline assignment: CDR1 SEHNR and CDR2 FQNEAQ (reference sequence). The CDR3 is 15 residues long. The CDR3 bases are TGTGCCAGCAGCTTAGTGTACCCAACTAATGAAAAACTGTTTTTT. Residues: CASSLVYPTNEKLFF.